These 30 T cell receptor beta chains were sequenced from one sample in a study of cytomegalovirus exposure and HLA in healthy donors. PCR amplification relied on 60 Vbeta primers (plus 13 Jbeta primers). The table came from immunoSEQ multiplex PCR; TCRdb's copy has only in-frame clones and leaves some out. In the table there are around 240,000 clones, 82% of which are singletons. Sequencing input: PBMCs. The receptor set was obtained from a middle-aged woman in good health and CMV-seropositive.

The chain links TRBV7-2 to TRBJ2-3, with 10 bases lining up with TRBD2. After removal of 5 bases from V and 9 bases from J, the junction contained 5 bases not matched to a gene. CDR1 SGHTA and CDR2 FQGNSA come from the germline V gene. This CDR3 contains 13 residues. The CDR3 coding sequence is TGTGCCAGCAGCCCCCCTAGCGGGAGAACGCAGTATTTT. Encoded protein: CASSPPSGRTQYF.

The table lists this clone with a count of one. The rearrangement links TRBV30 to TRBJ1-2; no definite D call. CDR1 and CDR2 (germline): GTSNPN, SVGIG (reference sequence). Deletions cut 2 bases from V and 4 bases from J, with 14 bases between. The CDR3 length is 14 residues. As DNA, the CDR3 is TGTGCCTGGAGTACGGGGAACATCGGCTATGGCTACACCTTC. Translated, it gives CAWSTGNIGYGYTF.

This sequence joins TRBV10-3 and TRBJ2-7, with 8 bases matching TRBD1. Trimming at V came to 4 bases and at J to 0 bases, leaving 2 bases not matched to a gene. CDR1 and CDR2 (germline): ENHRY, SYGVKD. This CDR3 contains 14 residues. CDR3 sequence: CAISVTGGSYEQYF. The CDR3 DNA is TGTGCCATCAGTGTAACAGGGGGCTCCTACGAGCAGTACTTC.

This chain links TRBV5-5 with TRBJ2-1, with TRBD2 identical over 11 bases. J gave up 4 bases and V 3 bases, and 3 bases lay outside the gene matches. The V gene's germline CDR1 is SGHKS and CDR2 YYEKEE (reference sequence). The CDR3 totals 15 residues. The CDR3 nucleotides read TGTGCCAGCAGCTCAGGGACTAGCGGTTACAATGAGCAGTTCTTC. Protein: CASSSGTSGYNEQFF.

As regards this clone: Within the sample, other DNA sequences also encode this same CDR3. The rearrangement links TRBV11-2 to TRBJ2-6, with TRBD2 matching 7 bases. Unmatched junction bases numbered 4, after V lost 6 bases and J lost 2 bases. The CDR3 runs 15 residues. Germline V gives CDR1 SGHAT, CDR2 FQNNGV. CDR3 in amino acids: CASSLRGAGANVLTF. CDR3 DNA sequence: TGTGCCAGCAGTCTACGGGGGGCTGGGGCCAACGTCCTGACTTTC.

This chain links TRBV19 with TRBJ2-6; the D gene is possibly TRBD1 (6 bases). The CDR3 covers 16 residues. Between the trimmed V and J ends, which lost 8 bases and 4 bases, there was a span of 18 bases. Germline-derived CDR1 and CDR2 are LNHDA and SQIVND (reference sequence). The CDR3 bases are TGTGCCAGTCGACTCCAGGGGACGGGAGGGGCCAACGTCCTGACTTTC. Its translation: CASRLQGTGGANVLTF.

This sequence joins TRBV7-2 and TRBJ1-1, with 9 bases fitting TRBD1. V was clipped by 1 base and J by 8 bases; unmatched bases: 8. CDR1 and CDR2 from the germline V gene are SGHTA and FQGNSA. The CDR3 loop spans 15 amino acids. The CDR3 nucleotides read TGTGCCAGCAGCTTAGGACAGGGGGGGCGAGAGGAAGCTTTCTTT. Translation gives CASSLGQGGREEAFF. Combining the CDR3 with reference TRBV7-2 and TRBJ1-1 gives the whole variable domain GAGVSQSPSNKVTEKGKDVELRCDPISGHTALYWYRQSLGQGLEFLIYFQGNSAPDKSGLPSDRFSAERTGGSVSTLTIQRTQQEDSAVYLCASSLGQGGREEAFFGQGTRLTVV.

The chain is built from TRBV7-2 and TRBJ2-5, with TRBD2 matching over 8 bases. Germline V lookup: CDR1 SGHTA, CDR2 FQGNSA. This CDR3 region has 15 residues. Trimming took 5 bases from V and 5 from J; bases not matched to a gene: 10. The CDR3 protein is CASSVLAGWRETQYF. The CDR3 nucleotides read TGTGCCAGCAGCGTTTTAGCGGGATGGCGCGAGACCCAGTACTTC.

V usage is TRBV6-5 and J usage is TRBJ2-3; possible D gene TRBD1, 5 bases. There are 15 residues in the CDR3. Between the trimmed V and J ends, which lost 5 bases and 2 bases, there was a span of 14 bases. Per germline, CDR1 MNHEY and CDR2 SVGAGI. In nucleotides, the CDR3 is TGTGCCAGCAGTCCAGGGCATGGTTACACAGATACGCAGTATTTT. Translating it yields CASSPGHGYTDTQYF.

The chain couples TRBV5-4 to TRBJ2-7; TRBD2 might be the D (5 bases). The germline V gene encodes CDR1 SGHNT and CDR2 YYREEE (reference sequence). V was shortened by 0 bases and J by 2 bases, with 9 bases between the two germline ends. The CDR3 is 14 residues long. CDR3 residues: CASSLGAGTYEQYF. CDR3 DNA sequence: TGTGCCAGCAGCTTGGGCGCGGGCACCTACGAGCAGTACTTC.

The CDR3 loop reads CASSSLRRSNTEAFF. The CDR3 DNA reads as TGTGCCAGCAGCTCCCTCCGCAGGTCGAACACTGAAGCTTTCTTT. V usage is TRBV11-1 and J usage is TRBJ1-1; no clear D. V lost 4 bases to trimming and J lost 1 base, with 13 bases between them. Looked up from germline, CDR1 is SGHAT and CDR2 is FQDESV (reference sequence). The CDR3 consists of 15 residues.

This clone appeared a few times. The gene calls are TRBV7-6 and TRBJ1-6, with a tentative D call TRBD1 (6 bases). With 1 base removed from V and 6 bases from J, the gap between germline ends came to 13 bases. Germline V gene sequence: CDR1 SGHVS, CDR2 FNYEAQ. This CDR3 spans 16 amino acids. The CDR3, as DNA: TGTGCCAGCAGCTTAGTCGGGGGGGCGGGTAATTCACCCCTCCACTTT. Its protein product is CASSLVGGAGNSPLHF.

The chain employs TRBV7-8 and TRBJ1-2, with 8 bases fitting TRBD1. CDR1 and CDR2 (germline): SGHVS, FQNEAQ. Germline trimming cut 4 bases from V and 3 bases from J; bases unmatched to any gene: 16. The CDR3 consists of 18 residues. CDR3 sequence: CASSSPPGQAFTYYGYTF. CDR3 nucleotide sequence: TGTGCCAGCAGCTCCCCTCCGGGACAGGCTTTTACTTACTATGGCTACACCTTC.

The V gene is TRBV6-5, the J gene TRBJ2-2; the D is unclear. Germline V gene data show CDR1 as MNHEY and CDR2 as SVGAGI. The V and J ends lost 4 bases and 5 bases respectively, with 17 bases between them. CDR3 length: 16 residues. The CDR3 DNA sequence: TGTGCCAGCAGTTCCAAAGTTACTCGTAGTACCGGGGAGCTGTTTTTT. Amino acid sequence: CASSSKVTRSTGELFF.

V gene TRBV7-8 combines with J gene TRBJ1-5; a weak D match, TRBD1 (6 bases). CDR3 size: 15 residues. Germline values: CDR1 SGHVS, CDR2 FQNEAQ. V was cut by 5 bases and J by 0 bases, with 11 bases left in between. The chain's CDR3 is CASSPDSASNQPQHF. The CDR3 nucleotides are TGTGCCAGCAGCCCGGACAGCGCTAGCAATCAGCCCCAGCATTTT.

In its sample, this clone was seen a few times. V gene TRBV4-2 combines with J gene TRBJ1-1; 9 bases map to TRBD1. The CDR3 spans 18 residues. Germline loops: CDR1 LGHNA, CDR2 YNFKEQ. The trim removed 0 bases at V and 2 bases at J, leaving 10 bases unmatched. The CDR3 protein is CASSQETGTGKVNTEAFF. Written as DNA, the CDR3 is TGTGCCAGCAGCCAAGAGACCGGGACAGGGAAGGTTAACACTGAAGCTTTCTTT.

The J gene is TRBJ2-1, the V gene TRBV12-5; D possibly corresponds to TRBD2 (6 bases). There are 15 residues in the CDR3. V lost 3 bases, J lost 3 bases, and 12 bases lay in between. Germline lookup yields CDR1 LGHNT and CDR2 FRNRAP. CDR3 amino acids: CASGFRLGYYNEQFF. CDR3 bases: TGTGCTAGTGGTTTTAGACTAGGTTACTACAATGAGCAGTTCTTC. Full variable domain (remainder filled in from reference TRBV12-5 and TRBJ2-1): DARVTQTPRHKVTEMGQEVTMRCQPILGHNTVFWYRQTMMQGLELLAYFRNRAPLDDSGMPKDRFSAEMPDATLATLKIQPSEPRDSAVYFCASGFRLGYYNEQFFGPGTRLTVL.

The chain couples TRBV27 to TRBJ1-2; TRBD1 agrees at 9 bases. The ends lost 4 bases at V and 5 bases at J; junction bases unmatched: 11. Per germline, CDR1 MNHEY and CDR2 SMNVEV (reference sequence). CDR3 size: 16 residues. In DNA, the CDR3 is TGTGCCAGCAGTTCATACGCCGGGACAGGGATGTATGGCTACACCTTC. Translating it yields CASSSYAGTGMYGYTF.

The CDR3: CASSRPGQGVGKTQYF. In nucleotides, the CDR3 is TGTGCCAGCTCCCGCCCGGGACAGGGCGTTGGAAAGACCCAGTACTTC. This chain uses TRBV5-4 with TRBJ2-5, with 9 bases matching TRBD1. Germline values: CDR1 SGHNT, CDR2 YYREEE (reference sequence). V trimming: 7 bases; J trimming: 6 bases; junction bases outside the gene matches: 16. This CDR3 has 16 amino acids.

The chain is built from TRBV2 and TRBJ1-2, with D uncertain. Germline V CDR1 and CDR2: SNHLY, FYNNEI. This CDR3 comprises 13 residues. Trimming shortened V by 0 bases and J by 4 bases, and 6 bases separated the two germline ends. The CDR3 sequence is CASSEASFYGYTF. Written as DNA, the CDR3 is TGTGCCAGCAGTGAAGCGTCTTTCTATGGCTACACCTTC.

The gene calls are TRBV11-2 and TRBJ1-2, with TRBD1 identical over 8 bases. This CDR3 spans 14 amino acids. Per the germline V gene, CDR1 is SGHAT and CDR2 is FQNNGV. With 0 bases clipped from V and 7 bases from J, the junction kept 4 bases outside the gene matches. CDR3 sequence reads: CASSLDLGQGGYTF. The CDR3 DNA reads as TGTGCCAGCAGCTTAGATCTTGGACAGGGTGGCTACACCTTC.

The rearrangement joins TRBV27 to TRBJ2-7, with TRBD1 identical over 7 bases. The germline gives CDR1 MNHEY, CDR2 SMNVEV (reference sequence). The CDR3 consists of 14 residues. V lost 8 bases to trimming and J lost 2 bases; unmatched junction nucleotides: 9. Here the CDR3 reads CASRSPQGAYEQYF. The CDR3 region has the DNA TGTGCCAGCCGCTCGCCGCAGGGGGCCTACGAGCAGTACTTC.

CDR3 amino acids: CASSPPGTGNYGYTF. DNA of the CDR3: TGTGCCAGCAGCCCCCCCGGGACAGGAAACTATGGCTACACCTTC. The chain recombines TRBV11-2 with TRBJ1-2; TRBD1 matches 8 bases. The J segment lost 2 bases and the V segment lost 5 bases, leaving 7 bases of the junction unmatched. Germline values: CDR1 SGHAT, CDR2 FQNNGV. The CDR3 covers 15 residues.

This clone was found once. V is TRBV7-3 and J is TRBJ1-3; perhaps TRBD1 as D (5 bases). This CDR3 spans 15 amino acids. Per germline, CDR1 SGHTA and CDR2 FQGTGA. V lost 4 bases and J lost 0, with 10 bases in between. As DNA, the CDR3 is TGTGCCAGCAGCTCTACAGGCAACTCTGGAAACACCATATATTTT. Its protein product is CASSSTGNSGNTIYF.

The J gene is TRBJ2-3, the V gene TRBV4-3; tentatively, D is TRBD2 (5 bases). The V end was cut by 4 bases, the J end by 4 bases, with 18 bases between. Germline CDR1 is LGHNA and CDR2 is YSLEER. This CDR3 region has 16 residues. In DNA form, the CDR3 reads TGCGCCAGCAGCCCTCGGGATTCCCCCCGGGCAGATACGCAGTATTTT. Protein product: CASSPRDSPRADTQYF.

The chain links TRBV30 to TRBJ2-7; D possibly corresponds to TRBD2 (5 bases). The CDR3 spans 12 residues. Trimming removed 0 bases from V and 7 bases from J, with 10 bases in between. CDR1 is GTSNPN, CDR2 SVGIG, per germline (reference sequence). The CDR3 nucleotides read TGTGCCTGGAGTGTTTTAACGGGGGAGCAGTACTTC. Translated, it gives CAWSVLTGEQYF.

The V gene is TRBV10-3, the J gene TRBJ1-1; D remains unclear. The germline gives CDR1 ENHRY, CDR2 SYGVKD. The V end lost 4 bases, the J end lost 1 base, and 13 bases lay between the germline ends. This CDR3 region has 15 residues. Here the CDR3 DNA reads TGTGCCATCAGTGGGGTTGACACTAGGAACACTGAAGCTTTCTTT. Amino acid sequence: CAISGVDTRNTEAFF.

This chain joins TRBV5-1 and TRBJ1-2, with D perhaps TRBD1 (6 bases). This CDR3 has 15 amino acids. V dropped 3 bases and J dropped 3 bases, with 15 bases sitting between them. Germline-derived CDR1 and CDR2 are SGHRS and YFSETQ. CDR3 in amino acids: CASSSGAAGDYGYTF. As DNA, the CDR3 is TGCGCCAGCAGCTCAGGGGCCGCGGGTGACTATGGCTACACCTTC.

The V gene is TRBV2, the J gene TRBJ2-3; TRBD2 aligns across 11 bases. The V and J ends lost 8 bases and 5 bases, in that order; junction bases with no gene match: 3. Germline V gene data show CDR1 as SNHLY and CDR2 as FYNNEI. CDR3 length: 13 amino acids. CDR3 residues: CASLLAGVDTQYF. CDR3 coding DNA: TGTGCCAGCCTACTAGCGGGGGTAGATACGCAGTATTTT.

The gene calls are TRBV4-1 and TRBJ1-2; 7 bases line up with TRBD1. Germline loops: CDR1 MGHRA, CDR2 YSYEKL. This CDR3 region has 16 residues. V gave up 5 bases and J gave up 0 bases; unmatched junction bases: 9. In DNA form, the CDR3 reads TGCGCCAGCAGCGATCTCGGACAGGCGTCTAACTATGGCTACACCTTC. This sequence encodes CASSDLGQASNYGYTF.